This T cell receptor (beta chain) was identified during a study of T cells after yellow fever vaccination. A single record per CDR3 protein comes from TCRdb applying MiXCR to the 5' RACE reads. The data hold 150,000 to 200,000 distinct CDR3 sequences, with 6.2% observed a single time. Trimming pared 4 bases from V and 1 base from J, leaving 5 bases between. Germline V gene sequence: CDR1 SQVTM, CDR2 ANQGSEA. There are 12 residues in the CDR3. This clonotype has at least ten counts. Sequences were derived from CD4+ T cells sorted from PBMCs, sampled on the day of the first yellow fever vaccination. The V and J genes are TRBV29-1 and TRBJ1-3, with a possible D match to TRBD1 (5 bases). This receptor was taken from a man aged 18 to 30 who received the YFV17D yellow fever vaccine. The CDR3: CSVGGSGNTIYF. CDR3 bases: TGCAGCGTTGGGGGGTCTGGAAACACCATATATTTT.